These 9 T cell receptor beta chains share one sample of origin, sequenced in a study of cytomegalovirus exposure and HLA in healthy donors. PCR employed 60 Vbeta and 13 Jbeta primers. Libraries were prepared by immunoSEQ multiplex PCR; TCRdb keeps only in-frame clonotypes and omits some of them. The top ten clones hold roughly 20% of a sample with 30,000 or so clones, 65% to 75% of them seen once. Sequenced: PBMCs. These receptors were taken from a man aged 50 to 59 in good health and CMV-seropositive.

This sequence joins TRBV29-1 and TRBJ2-3; D remains unclear. The CDR3 is 14 residues long. Germline lookup yields CDR1 SQVTM and CDR2 ANQGSEA. V lost 7 bases and J 3 bases, leaving 17 bases between the germline ends. The DNA for the CDR3 is TGCAGCGCCAGATCCCACTCCGGGACAGATACGCAGTATTTT. It specifies CSARSHSGTDTQYF.

A single count supports this clone. The chain recombines TRBV6-1 with TRBJ2-5; TRBD1 is a possible D gene (5 bases). The germline gives CDR1 MNHNS, CDR2 SASEGT. The V and J ends lost 1 base and 1 base respectively, with 10 bases between them. This CDR3 spans 15 amino acids. Here the CDR3 reads CASSEVRGFQETQYF. CDR3 in DNA: TGTGCCAGCAGTGAAGTTAGGGGATTCCAAGAGACCCAGTACTTC.

The chain uses TRBV5-1 and TRBJ1-2; 8 bases are a match to TRBD1. The CDR3 extends over 14 amino acids. Trimming cost V 3 bases and J 5 bases; bases outside gene matches: 6. CDR1 and CDR2 (germline): SGHRS, YFSETQ. The CDR3: CASSSQGASYGYTF. The CDR3 coding sequence is TGCGCCAGCAGCTCTCAGGGGGCTTCATATGGCTACACCTTC.

This clone was found a few times. The chain carries TRBV29-1 and TRBJ2-3, with D perhaps TRBD1 (5 bases). The closer fit of TRBJ1-1 to the DNA end suggests the J call may be wrong. The length of the CDR3 is 13 residues. Germline V gene data show CDR1 as SQVTM and CDR2 as ANQGSEA. The CDR3 region is CSVGQGTNTEAFF. The CDR3 DNA is TGCAGCGTTGGGCAGGGTACGAACACTGAAGCTTTCTTT.

CDR3 in DNA: TGTGCCAGCAGTCTACTAACCAACACCGGGGAGCTGTTTTTT. Its translation is CASSLLTNTGELFF. The chain carries TRBV2 and TRBJ2-2; D ambiguous. Per germline, CDR1 SNHLY and CDR2 FYNNEI. The CDR3 spans 14 residues. V lost 5 bases to trimming and J lost 2 bases, with 9 bases between them.

CDR3 nucleotide sequence: TGTGCCAGCAGTTCGAAAGGGGACACTGAAGCTTTCTTT. As protein: CASSSKGDTEAFF. The chain recombines TRBV11-2 with TRBJ1-1, with a possible D match to TRBD1 (5 bases). This CDR3 contains 13 residues. Germline lookup yields CDR1 SGHAT and CDR2 FQNNGV. The germline V and J ends were trimmed by 6 bases and 3 bases, with 11 bases remaining between them.

The V call is TRBV29-1, the J call TRBJ1-1; D unclear. The CDR3 is made up of 15 amino acids. The germline V gene encodes CDR1 SQVTM and CDR2 ANQGSEA. V was clipped by 4 bases and J by 3 bases, with 18 bases between them. CDR3 DNA: TGCAGCGTTGGTGTTTTTGACTGGAGGGACACTGAAGCTTTCTTT. Translated, it gives CSVGVFDWRDTEAFF.

This clone was counted between two and nine times. The rearrangement links TRBV28 to TRBJ2-7; 10 positions agree with TRBD2. Germline V gene sequence: CDR1 MDHEN, CDR2 SYDVKM. Unmatched junction bases numbered 15, after V lost 4 bases and J lost 6 bases. This CDR3 has 17 residues. CDR3 sequence: CASSSYYGTSVRSEQYF. CDR3 sequence (DNA): TGTGCCAGCAGTTCGTACTACGGGACTAGCGTCCGTAGCGAGCAGTACTTC.

The genes are TRBV14 and TRBJ1-6; D ambiguous. The CDR3 consists of 14 residues. Trimming took 2 bases from V and 7 from J, leaving 9 bases between them. Per the germline V gene, CDR1 is SGHDN and CDR2 is FVKESK. The CDR3 spells CASSQRDWNSPLHF. Here the CDR3 DNA reads TGTGCCAGCAGCCAACGGGATTGGAATTCACCCCTCCACTTT.